This T cell receptor (beta chain) comes out of a study of T cells in localized non-small cell lung cancer. This clone was seen once. Its specificity is not known. Using immunoSEQ multiplex PCR, the repertoire was profiled, and TCRdb retains in-frame clones only, with some absent. The sample lists about 29,000 clones; roughly nine tenths were seen once. Trimming left V 4 bases short and J 5 bases short, with 12 bases between. Germline CDR1 is SGHTS and CDR2 is YDEGEE. The CDR3 is made up of 14 amino acids. Study observations and caveats: Longer survival (overall) was linked to higher T cell density in blood. Uninvolved adjacent lung had the highest recorded T cell clonality, with tumor below it. Only one tumor region went through sequencing, so heterogeneity may still be there. Median approximately 58 top-100 tumor clones were shared with paired adjacent lung.

The sequence was obtained from a woman between 40 and 69 years old with stage I lung adenocarcinoma. Specimen: peripheral blood, collected before any cancer treatment. The chain links TRBV5-8 to TRBJ1-4, with a possible D match to TRBD1 (6 bases). CDR3 in DNA: TGTGCCAGCAGCGTTATGACAGGAAATGAAAAACTGTTTTTT. Its protein is CASSVMTGNEKLFF.